Listed below are T cell receptor beta chains from one sample, sequenced in a study of control samples from healthy donors and cancer patients. The protocol was immunoSEQ multiplex PCR, while the TCRdb copy is restricted to in-frame clones and leaves out a portion. The sample consists of approximately 44,000 clones, 65% to 80% of them appearing once. The sequenced material came from formalin-fixed, paraffin-embedded tissue. All receptors come from a male donor with melanoma. CDR3s include the opening cysteine and the closing phenylalanine or tryptophan. Fields, in order: CDR3 length, J gene, V gene, D gene, clone size, CDR3 DNA, CDR3 protein. A D gene is named only where the DNA matches it firmly. The size entry is marked missing in some rows and otherwise reads once, few, many or a size class.

len: 15; j_gene: TRBJ2-7; v_gene: TRBV2; d_gene: TRBD2; abundance: NA; CDR3nt: TGTGCCAGCAGTCCCGAGCGGGAGATCATCTACGAGCAGTACTTC; CDR3aa: CASSPEREIIYEQYF
len: 18; j_gene: TRBJ2-4; v_gene: TRBV7-9; d_gene: TRBD2; abundance: many; CDR3nt: TGTGCCAGCAGCCCGAGAAATCGGACTAGCGGTGACAAAAACATTCAGTACTTC; CDR3aa: CASSPRNRTSGDKNIQYF
len: 14; j_gene: TRBJ2-7; v_gene: TRBV28; d_gene: NA; abundance: NA; CDR3nt: TGTGCCAGGTCCGAGCGACAGACCCCCAGGGTGCAGTACTTC; CDR3aa: CARSERQTPRVQYF
len: 14; j_gene: TRBJ2-2; v_gene: TRBV7-7; d_gene: TRBD2; abundance: NA; CDR3nt: TGTGCCAGCAGCTTAGGGCAGGGTAGCGGGCAGCTGTTTTTT; CDR3aa: CASSLGQGSGQLFF
len: 13; j_gene: TRBJ2-7; v_gene: TRBV24-1; d_gene: NA; abundance: NA; CDR3nt: TGTGCCACCAGTGATGCCGACCGGTACGAGCAGTACTTC; CDR3aa: CATSDADRYEQYF
len: 12; j_gene: TRBJ1-1; v_gene: TRBV15; d_gene: NA; abundance: NA; CDR3nt: TGTGCCACCAGCAGAGTATACACTGAAGCTTTCTTT; CDR3aa: CATSRVYTEAFF
len: 14; j_gene: TRBJ2-7; v_gene: TRBV2; d_gene: TRBD1; abundance: NA; CDR3nt: TGTGCCAGCAGTGGGGACAGGAGATTTTACGAGCAGTACTTC; CDR3aa: CASSGDRRFYEQYF
len: 15; j_gene: TRBJ1-2; v_gene: TRBV5-5; d_gene: TRBD1; abundance: NA; CDR3nt: TGTGCCAGCAGCTTGGACATGGACAGGGGGCTTGGCTACACCTTC; CDR3aa: CASSLDMDRGLGYTF
len: 11; j_gene: TRBJ2-1; v_gene: TRBV29-1; d_gene: NA; abundance: medium-sized; CDR3nt: TGCAGCGTAGCAGGTCACAATGAGCAGTTCTTC; CDR3aa: CSVAGHNEQFF
len: 13; j_gene: TRBJ2-7; v_gene: TRBV12-3/TRBV12-4; d_gene: NA; abundance: NA; CDR3nt: TGTGCCACCAACACCGATGGGGGAATTGAGCAGTACTTC; CDR3aa: CATNTDGGIEQYF
len: 13; j_gene: TRBJ2-1; v_gene: TRBV24-1; d_gene: TRBD1; abundance: NA; CDR3nt: TGTGCCACCAGTGCAGGGACAGGAGGGTCCCAGTTCTTC; CDR3aa: CATSAGTGGSQFF
len: 13; j_gene: TRBJ1-1; v_gene: TRBV7-9; d_gene: NA; abundance: once; CDR3nt: TGTGCCAGCAGCCCCCGTTCTCACTCTGAAGCTTTCTTT; CDR3aa: CASSPRSHSEAFF
len: 15; j_gene: TRBJ2-1; v_gene: TRBV2; d_gene: TRBD2; abundance: NA; CDR3nt: TGTGCCAGCAGGTCGGGAGCGGGAGTTGGGAATGAGCAGTTCTTC; CDR3aa: CASRSGAGVGNEQFF
len: 16; j_gene: TRBJ2-4; v_gene: TRBV28; d_gene: NA; abundance: NA; CDR3nt: TGTGCCAGCAGTATTACGGGACACATCGCCAAAAACATTCAGTACTTC; CDR3aa: CASSITGHIAKNIQYF
len: 18; j_gene: TRBJ1-1; v_gene: TRBV21-1; d_gene: NA; abundance: NA; CDR3nt: TGTGCCAGCAGCAAATACATCCTGGTGGGGGTAGTTTTAGGTGAAGCTTTCTTT; CDR3aa: CASSKYILVGVVLGEAFF
len: 12; j_gene: TRBJ2-7; v_gene: TRBV10-1; d_gene: TRBD1; abundance: NA; CDR3nt: TGCGCCAGCAGTGAGGGACAGGGTAATCTGTACTTC; CDR3aa: CASSEGQGNLYF
len: 18; j_gene: TRBJ2-2; v_gene: TRBV5-5; d_gene: TRBD2; abundance: NA; CDR3nt: TGTGCCAGTAGCTCGATAGCGGGAGGGCGATCGAACACCGGGGAGCTGTTTTTT; CDR3aa: CASSSIAGGRSNTGELFF
len: 19; j_gene: TRBJ2-2; v_gene: TRBV11-2; d_gene: TRBD2; abundance: NA; CDR3nt: TGTGCCAGCAGCGAGCGACTAGCGGGAGAGCTTAAGGGCACCGGGGAGCTGTTTTTT; CDR3aa: CASSERLAGELKGTGELFF
len: 16; j_gene: TRBJ2-7; v_gene: TRBV2; d_gene: NA; abundance: NA; CDR3nt: TGTGCCAGCAGTGAAGCGGAAGTCCGGGATCAATACGAGCAGTACTTC; CDR3aa: CASSEAEVRDQYEQYF
len: 12; j_gene: TRBJ2-3; v_gene: TRBV30; d_gene: NA; abundance: NA; CDR3nt: TGTGCCTGGACCGCCTGGTCAGATACGCAGTATTTT; CDR3aa: CAWTAWSDTQYF
len: 11; j_gene: TRBJ2-1; v_gene: TRBV3-1/TRBV3-2; d_gene: NA; abundance: few; CDR3nt: TGTGCCAGCACCCAGAACAATGAGCAGTTCTTC; CDR3aa: CASTQNNEQFF
len: 12; j_gene: TRBJ1-1; v_gene: TRBV10-3; d_gene: NA; abundance: few; CDR3nt: TGTGCCATCAGTGAAGTGAACACTGAAGCTTTCTTT; CDR3aa: CAISEVNTEAFF
len: 14; j_gene: TRBJ2-3; v_gene: TRBV6-5; d_gene: NA; abundance: NA; CDR3nt: TGTGCCAGCCGGGACGTATATCGCACAGATACGCAGTATTTT; CDR3aa: CASRDVYRTDTQYF
len: 15; j_gene: TRBJ2-7; v_gene: TRBV28; d_gene: TRBD1; abundance: few; CDR3nt: TGTGCCAGCATCCCTCTTATGGACAGGGGTTACGAGCAGTACTTC; CDR3aa: CASIPLMDRGYEQYF
len: 15; j_gene: TRBJ2-5; v_gene: TRBV4-1; d_gene: NA; abundance: once; CDR3nt: TGCGCCAGCAGCCAAGACCCTGGGGTCCAAGAGACCCAGTACTTC; CDR3aa: CASSQDPGVQETQYF
len: 14; j_gene: TRBJ2-3; v_gene: TRBV2; d_gene: NA; abundance: many; CDR3nt: TGTGCCAGCAAAGAAAGACCCTTTACAGATACGCAGTATTTT; CDR3aa: CASKERPFTDTQYF
len: 15; j_gene: TRBJ1-6; v_gene: TRBV9; d_gene: NA; abundance: NA; CDR3nt: TGTGCCAGCAGGGGAGGAAGCACCGAATATTCACCCCTCCACTTT; CDR3aa: CASRGGSTEYSPLHF
len: 15; j_gene: TRBJ1-5; v_gene: TRBV6-5; d_gene: TRBD1; abundance: NA; CDR3nt: TGTGCCAGCAGGGACACCCGGACAGGGTTACGGCCCCAGCATTTT; CDR3aa: CASRDTRTGLRPQHF
len: 15; j_gene: TRBJ2-5; v_gene: TRBV18; d_gene: NA; abundance: once; CDR3nt: TGTGCCAGCTCACCAAGTAGCGGCCACCAAGAGACCCAGTACTTC; CDR3aa: CASSPSSGHQETQYF